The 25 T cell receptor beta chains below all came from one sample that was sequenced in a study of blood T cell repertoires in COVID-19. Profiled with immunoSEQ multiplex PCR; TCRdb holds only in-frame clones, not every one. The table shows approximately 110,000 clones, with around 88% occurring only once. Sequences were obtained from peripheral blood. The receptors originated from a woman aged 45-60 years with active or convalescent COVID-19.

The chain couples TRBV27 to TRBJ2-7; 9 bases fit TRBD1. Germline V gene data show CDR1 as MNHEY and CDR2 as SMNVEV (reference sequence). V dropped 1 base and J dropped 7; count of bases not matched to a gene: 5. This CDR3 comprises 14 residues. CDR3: CASSLWDRDGEQYF. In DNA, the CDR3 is TGTGCCAGCAGTTTATGGGACAGGGATGGAGAGCAGTACTTC.

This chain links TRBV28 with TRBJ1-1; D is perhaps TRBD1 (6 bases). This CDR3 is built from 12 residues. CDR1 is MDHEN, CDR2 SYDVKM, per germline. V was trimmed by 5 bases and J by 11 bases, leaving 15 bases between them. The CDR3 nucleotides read TGTGCCAGCAGTCCGCCTCAGGGGCGCGCTTTCTTT. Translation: CASSPPQGRAFF.

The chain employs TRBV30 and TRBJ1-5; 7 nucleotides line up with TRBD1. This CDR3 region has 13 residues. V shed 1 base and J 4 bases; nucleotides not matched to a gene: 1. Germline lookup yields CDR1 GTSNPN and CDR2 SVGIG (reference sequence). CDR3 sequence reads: CAWSEQGNQPQHF. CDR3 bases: TGTGCCTGGAGTGAACAGGGGAATCAGCCCCAGCATTTT. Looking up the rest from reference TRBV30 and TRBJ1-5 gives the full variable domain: SQTIHQWPATLVQPVGSPLSLECTVEGTSNPNLYWYRQAAGRGLQLLFYSVGIGQISSEVPQNLSASRPQDRQFILSSKKLLLSDSGFYLCAWSEQGNQPQHFGDGTRLSIL.

CDR3 amino acids: CASSSSRGLRSNQPQHF. The CDR3 nucleotides read TGTGCCAGTAGTTCCTCCAGGGGGCTAAGGAGCAATCAGCCCCAGCATTTT. This chain links TRBV19 with TRBJ1-5; TRBD1 matches 8 bases. The CDR3 runs 17 residues. Trimming cost V 5 bases and J 1 base; bases outside gene matches: 10. Germline V CDR1 and CDR2: LNHDA, SQIVND (reference sequence).

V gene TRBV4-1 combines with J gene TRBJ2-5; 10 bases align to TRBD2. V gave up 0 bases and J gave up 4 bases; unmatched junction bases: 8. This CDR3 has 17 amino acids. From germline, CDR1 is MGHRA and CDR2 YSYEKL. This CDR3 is CASSQEGASGRRETQYF. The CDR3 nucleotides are TGCGCCAGCAGCCAAGAAGGTGCTAGCGGGAGACGAGAGACCCAGTACTTC.

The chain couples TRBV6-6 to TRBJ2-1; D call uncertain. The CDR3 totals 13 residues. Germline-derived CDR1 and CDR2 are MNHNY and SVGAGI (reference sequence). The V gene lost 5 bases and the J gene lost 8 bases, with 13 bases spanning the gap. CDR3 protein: CASSPTLTHEQFF. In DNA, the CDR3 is TGTGCCAGCAGTCCCACGCTAACCCATGAGCAGTTCTTC.

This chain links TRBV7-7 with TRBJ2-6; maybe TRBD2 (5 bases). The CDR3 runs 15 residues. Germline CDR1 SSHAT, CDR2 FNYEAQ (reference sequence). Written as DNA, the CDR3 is TGTGCTAGCCCGGAGGCACACTCTGGGGCCAACGTCCTGACTTTC. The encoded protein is CASPEAHSGANVLTF.

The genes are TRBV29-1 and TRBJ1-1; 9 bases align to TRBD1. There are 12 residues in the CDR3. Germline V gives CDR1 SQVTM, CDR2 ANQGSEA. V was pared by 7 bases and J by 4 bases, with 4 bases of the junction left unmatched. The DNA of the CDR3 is TGCAGCGCCGACAGGGGGGTCACTGAAGCTTTCTTT. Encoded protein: CSADRGVTEAFF.

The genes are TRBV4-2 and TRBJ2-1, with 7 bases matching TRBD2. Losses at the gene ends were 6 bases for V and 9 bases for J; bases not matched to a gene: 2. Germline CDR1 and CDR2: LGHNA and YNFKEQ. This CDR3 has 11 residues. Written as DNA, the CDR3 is TGTGCCAGCAGTCGGGAGGCTGAGCAGTTCTTC. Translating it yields CASSREAEQFF.

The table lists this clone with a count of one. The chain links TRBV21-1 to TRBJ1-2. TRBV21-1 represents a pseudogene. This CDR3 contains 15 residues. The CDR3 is CASSKNGGSEYGYTF. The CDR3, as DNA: TGTGCCAGCAGCAAAAACGGGGGAAGTGAGTATGGCTACACCTTC.

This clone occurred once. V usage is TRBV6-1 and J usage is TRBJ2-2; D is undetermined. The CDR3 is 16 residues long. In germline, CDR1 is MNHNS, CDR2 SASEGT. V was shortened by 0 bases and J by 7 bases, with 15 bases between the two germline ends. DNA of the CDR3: TGTGCCAGCAGTGAAGCGTTGGCCTCCTCAAGCGGGGAGCTGTTTTTT. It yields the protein CASSEALASSSGELFF.

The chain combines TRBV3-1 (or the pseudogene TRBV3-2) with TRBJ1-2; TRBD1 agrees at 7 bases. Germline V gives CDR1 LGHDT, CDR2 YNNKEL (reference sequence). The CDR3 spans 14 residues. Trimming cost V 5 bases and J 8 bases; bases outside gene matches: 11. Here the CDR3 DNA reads TGTGCCAGCAGCTTACAGGGGAGTCTCGGGGGCTACACCTTC. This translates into CASSLQGSLGGYTF.

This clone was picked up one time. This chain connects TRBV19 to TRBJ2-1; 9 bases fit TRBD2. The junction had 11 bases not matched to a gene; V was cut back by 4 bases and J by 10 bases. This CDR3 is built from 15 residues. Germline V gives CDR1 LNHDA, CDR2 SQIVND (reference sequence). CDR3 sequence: CASSTSPIAGDEQFF. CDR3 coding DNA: TGTGCCAGTAGTACTAGCCCTATAGCGGGAGACGAGCAGTTCTTC. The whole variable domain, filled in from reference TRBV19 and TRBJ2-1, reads DGGITQSPKYLFRKEGQNVTLSCEQNLNHDAMYWYRQDPGQGLRLIYYSQIVNDFQKGDIAEGYSVSREKKESFPLTVTSAQKNPTAFYLCASSTSPIAGDEQFFGPGTRLTVL.

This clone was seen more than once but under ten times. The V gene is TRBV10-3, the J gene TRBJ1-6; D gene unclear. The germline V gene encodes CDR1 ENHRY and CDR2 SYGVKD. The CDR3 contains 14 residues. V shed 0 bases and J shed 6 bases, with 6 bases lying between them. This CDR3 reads CAISESVGNSPLHF. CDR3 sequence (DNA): TGTGCCATCAGTGAGTCGGTCGGTAATTCACCCCTCCACTTT.

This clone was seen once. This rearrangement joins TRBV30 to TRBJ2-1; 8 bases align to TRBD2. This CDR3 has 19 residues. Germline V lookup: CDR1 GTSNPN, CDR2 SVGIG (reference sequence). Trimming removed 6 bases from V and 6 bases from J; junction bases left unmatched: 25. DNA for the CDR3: TGTGCCTGCGAACCCCCGGGGGGGGCGGTGTCCACGGTAATCAATGAGCAGTTCTTC. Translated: CACEPPGGAVSTVINEQFF.

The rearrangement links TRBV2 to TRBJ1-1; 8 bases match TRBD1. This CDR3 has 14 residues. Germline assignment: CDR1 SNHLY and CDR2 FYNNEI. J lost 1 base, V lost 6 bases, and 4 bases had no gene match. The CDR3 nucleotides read TGTGCCAGCAGACTGACAGGGGCGAACACTGAAGCTTTCTTT. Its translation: CASRLTGANTEAFF.

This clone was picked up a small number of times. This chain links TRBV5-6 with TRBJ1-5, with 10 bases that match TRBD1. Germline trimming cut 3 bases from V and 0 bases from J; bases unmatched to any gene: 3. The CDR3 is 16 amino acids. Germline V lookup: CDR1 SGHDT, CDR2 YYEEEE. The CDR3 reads CASSSGTGDSNQPQHF. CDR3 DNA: TGTGCCAGCAGCTCGGGGACAGGGGATAGCAATCAGCCCCAGCATTTT.

In nucleotides, the CDR3 is TGTGCCAGCAGTTTACAGGGACATGAGCAGTTCTTC. The encoded protein is CASSLQGHEQFF. The chain links TRBV6-5 to TRBJ2-1; the D gene is possibly TRBD1 (6 bases). This CDR3 region has 12 residues. V dropped 4 bases and J dropped 8 bases, with 9 bases sitting between them. Germline CDR1 is MNHEY and CDR2 is SVGAGI.

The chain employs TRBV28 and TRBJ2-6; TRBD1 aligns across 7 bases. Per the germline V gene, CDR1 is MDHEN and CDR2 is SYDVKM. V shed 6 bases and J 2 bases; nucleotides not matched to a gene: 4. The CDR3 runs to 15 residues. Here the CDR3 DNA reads TGTGCCAGCAGCAAAGACAGGGCTGGGGCCAACGTCCTGACTTTC. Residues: CASSKDRAGANVLTF.

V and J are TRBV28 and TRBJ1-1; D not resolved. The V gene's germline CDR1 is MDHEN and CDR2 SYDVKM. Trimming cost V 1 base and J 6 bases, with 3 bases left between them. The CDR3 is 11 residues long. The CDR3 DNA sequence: TGTGCCAGCAGTTTATCCTCTGAAGCTTTCTTT. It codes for CASSLSSEAFF.

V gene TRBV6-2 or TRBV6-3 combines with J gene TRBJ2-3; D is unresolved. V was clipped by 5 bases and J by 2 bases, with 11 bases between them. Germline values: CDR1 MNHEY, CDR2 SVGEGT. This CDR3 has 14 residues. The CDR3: CASSLVQYTDTQYF. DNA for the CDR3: TGTGCCAGCAGTCTCGTACAGTACACAGATACGCAGTATTTT.

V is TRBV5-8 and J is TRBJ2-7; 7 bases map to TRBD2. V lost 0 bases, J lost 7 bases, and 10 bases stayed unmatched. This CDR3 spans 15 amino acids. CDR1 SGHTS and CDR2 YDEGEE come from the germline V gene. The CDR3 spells CASSLEVGGPNEQYF. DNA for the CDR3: TGTGCCAGCAGCTTGGAGGTGGGAGGGCCGAATGAGCAGTACTTC.

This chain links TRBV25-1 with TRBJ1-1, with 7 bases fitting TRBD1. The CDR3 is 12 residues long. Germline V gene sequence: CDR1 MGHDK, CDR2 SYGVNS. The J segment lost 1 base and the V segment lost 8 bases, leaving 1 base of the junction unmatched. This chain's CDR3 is CASQGGNTEAFF. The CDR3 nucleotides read TGTGCCAGCCAGGGGGGGAACACTGAAGCTTTCTTT. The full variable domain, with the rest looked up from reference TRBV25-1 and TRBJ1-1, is EADIYQTPRYLVIGTGKKITLECSQTMGHDKMYWYQQDPGMELHLIHYSYGVNSTEKGDLSSESTVSRIRTEHFPLTLESARPSHTSQYLCASQGGNTEAFFGQGTRLTVV.

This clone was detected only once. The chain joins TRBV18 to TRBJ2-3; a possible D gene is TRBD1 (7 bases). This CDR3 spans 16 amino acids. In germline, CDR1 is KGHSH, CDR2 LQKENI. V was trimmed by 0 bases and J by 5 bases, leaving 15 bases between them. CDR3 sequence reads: CASSPPEGALGDTQYF. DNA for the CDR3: TGTGCCAGCTCACCACCGGAGGGGGCGCTTGGAGATACGCAGTATTTT.

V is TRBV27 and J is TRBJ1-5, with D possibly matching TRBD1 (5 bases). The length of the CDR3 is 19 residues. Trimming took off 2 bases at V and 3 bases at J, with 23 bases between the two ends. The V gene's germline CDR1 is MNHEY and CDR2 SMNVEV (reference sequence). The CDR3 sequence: CASSLVAREVLGLNQPQHF. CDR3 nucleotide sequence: TGTGCCAGCAGTTTAGTAGCCAGGGAAGTATTAGGGCTCAATCAGCCCCAGCATTTT.